This T cell receptor beta chain came from a study of long-term antiretroviral therapy in people with HIV. Whole-study findings and limits: Control repertoires displayed wider CDR3 length ranges than the HIV repertoires. Even long-term ART left TRB diversity below transplant donor controls, despite gains.

As to this clone: Its cognate antigen is unknown.

Version v3.0 of the immunoSEQ assay was performed at survey level. Some clones are missing from TCRdb's copy, which holds only in-frame ones; the method was immunoSEQ multiplex PCR. The sample includes 28,000 or so clones, more than 85% seen only once; the top ten take over 9%. Every HIV-positive participant received treatment in the United States. The TCR was taken from a man aged 40-49 years with HIV. Sample: unsorted PBMCs, taken 6.2 years after starting antiretroviral therapy.

The CDR3: CASSFDGNQPQHF. Written as DNA, the CDR3 is TGTGCCAGCAGCTTCGACGGTAATCAGCCCCAGCATTTT. This chain joins TRBV11-2 and TRBJ1-5; D gene unclear. This CDR3 is built from 13 residues. With 3 bases removed from V and 4 bases from J, the gap between germline ends came to 7 bases. Germline lookup yields CDR1 SGHAT and CDR2 FQNNGV.